This TCR beta chain appears in the sequencing data of a study of beta chain features in type 1 diabetes. Study-wide background: On cell yields, gender and age, patients and healthy donors were similar. Study observations and caveats: The study found moderately but significantly shorter TCRB CDR3s in all four CD4+ subsets of Type 1 diabetes patients.

Expressed TCRB transcripts were sequenced after all isolated RNA was converted to cDNA. Produced via immunoSEQ multiplex PCR; TCRdb's table is partial and in-frame only. The sample carries about 160,000 clones, about 10% recorded once. As to this clone: Its antigen is unknown.

This CDR3 contains 17 residues. Germline-derived CDR1 and CDR2 are MGHRA and YSYEKL. Trimming took off 1 base at V and 6 bases at J, with 18 bases between the two ends. The source material was central memory CD4+ T cells from blood. The rearrangement uses TRBV4-1 and TRBJ2-2, with D maybe TRBD1 (6 bases). This receptor was obtained from a woman aged 25-40 years with type 1 diabetes. CDR3 protein: CASSQVYGGPKSGELFF. In DNA, the CDR3 is TGCGCCAGCAGCCAAGTCTATGGGGGCCCAAAATCCGGGGAGCTGTTTTTT.